This TCR beta chain comes out of a study of human T cells and chemical hapten exposure. Regarding time point: healthy volunteer bleed at 2 weeks. Whole blood, unfractionated, served as the material for total RNA extraction. TCRdb re-called the RACE reads with MiXCR, one entry per CDR3 protein. The sample lists approximately 90,000 distinct CDR3 sequences; about 8.6% were seen once. This CDR3 is built from 14 residues. The V and J ends lost 6 bases and 7 bases, in that order; junction bases with no gene match: 10. Study results and caveats: DPC sensitization produced no change in TCRs with frequency above 1 in 1000.

With respect to this clonotype: Its antigen is as yet unknown.

The chain joins TRBV12-3 or TRBV12-4 to TRBJ1-1, with 8 nucleotides matching TRBD1. Input material: whole blood. The TCR originated in a female donor in good health. Some clones in this sample may be carry-over from other donors' samples. This CDR3 is CASRYTTGAGEAFF. CDR3 nucleotides: TGTGCCAGCAGATACACGACAGGGGCGGGTGAAGCTTTCTTT.